These 32 T cell receptor beta chains were sequenced from one sample in a study of OX40 agonist ivuxolimab in advanced cancers. The data were produced by immunoSEQ multiplex PCR, yet TCRdb's version contains in-frame clones alone and is incomplete. The data show 60,000 to 95,000 clones, around 90% seen once. The sample in question was CD4+ or CD8+ T cells sorted from blood, obtained in a trial of the OX40 agonist ivuxolimab. These receptors all stem from an adult with an advanced solid tumor such as melanoma, head and neck, liver or kidney cancer.

The genes are TRBV18 and TRBJ2-5, with 8 bases lining up with TRBD1. The CDR3 extends over 16 amino acids. From germline, CDR1 is KGHSH and CDR2 LQKENI. Germline trimming cut 4 bases from V and 3 bases from J; bases unmatched to any gene: 10. The CDR3 nucleotides read TGTGCCAGCTCACTCGGGACAGGCGCTCTCAAAGAGACCCAGTACTTC. This encodes CASSLGTGALKETQYF.

V and J are TRBV18 and TRBJ2-1, with 10 bases matching TRBD1. Trimming cost V 1 base and J 6 bases; bases outside gene matches: 3. The CDR3 runs to 15 residues. The germline V gene encodes CDR1 KGHSH and CDR2 LQKENI. The chain's CDR3 is CASSPRTGGGNEQFF. CDR3 nucleotide sequence: TGTGCCAGCTCACCACGGACAGGGGGGGGCAATGAGCAGTTCTTC.

This sequence joins TRBV5-1 and TRBJ2-7; no definite D call. CDR3 length: 14 amino acids. V lost 0 bases, J lost 2 bases, and 9 bases lay in between. Germline CDR1 reads SGHRS; CDR2 reads YFSETQ. CDR3 sequence reads: CASSLVSPPYEQYF. The CDR3 DNA reads TGCGCCAGCAGCTTGGTATCCCCCCCCTACGAGCAGTACTTC. Combining the CDR3 with reference TRBV5-1 and TRBJ2-7 gives the whole variable domain KAGVTQTPRYLIKTRGQQVTLSCSPISGHRSVSWYQQTPGQGLQFLFEYFSETQRNKGNFPGRFSGRQFSNSRSEMNVSTLELGDSALYLCASSLVSPPYEQYFGPGTRLTVT.

V usage is TRBV7-2 and J usage is TRBJ2-2, with D possibly TRBD2 on 6 matching bases. Germline lookup yields CDR1 SGHTA and CDR2 FQGNSA. Trimming removed 1 base at V and 7 bases at J, with 16 bases between. The CDR3 sequence is 16 residues long. CDR3 in DNA: TGTGCCAGCAGCTTAGGAGGGACTTCGGGCGGCGGGGAGCTGTTTTTT. This sequence encodes CASSLGGTSGGGELFF. Together with reference TRBV7-2 and TRBJ2-2, the CDR3 gives the full variable domain: GAGVSQSPSNKVTEKGKDVELRCDPISGHTALYWYRQSLGQGLEFLIYFQGNSAPDKSGLPSDRFSAERTGGSVSTLTIQRTQQEDSAVYLCASSLGGTSGGGELFFGEGSRLTVL.

V is TRBV5-1 and J is TRBJ2-3; TRBD2 agrees at 12 bases. V shed 3 bases, J shed 4 bases, and the junction held 9 bases outside the gene matches. CDR3 length: 17 residues. The V gene's germline CDR1 is SGHRS and CDR2 YFSETQ. The CDR3 DNA reads TGCGCCAGCAGCTACTGGTCTAGCGGGGGGGCAGCAGATACGCAGTATTTT. It encodes CASSYWSSGGAADTQYF.

The V and J genes are TRBV5-1 and TRBJ2-5; 13 bases are shared with TRBD2. The CDR3 loop spans 16 amino acids. The J segment lost 0 bases and the V segment lost 3 bases, leaving 2 bases of the junction unmatched. Per the germline V gene, CDR1 is SGHRS and CDR2 is YFSETQ. The CDR3 loop reads CASSSGTSGNQETQYF. The CDR3 region has the DNA TGCGCCAGCAGCTCGGGGACTAGCGGGAACCAAGAGACCCAGTACTTC.

V gene TRBV19 combines with J gene TRBJ1-1; TRBD1 matches 10 bases. The CDR3 covers 14 residues. Germline CDR1 and CDR2: LNHDA and SQIVND (reference sequence). The trim removed 1 base at V and 6 bases at J, leaving 2 bases unmatched. The CDR3 spells CASSIGQGAAEAFF. CDR3 bases: TGTGCCAGTAGTATAGGACAGGGGGCCGCTGAAGCTTTCTTT. The full variable domain, completed using reference TRBV19 and TRBJ1-1, is DGGITQSPKYLFRKEGQNVTLSCEQNLNHDAMYWYRQDPGQGLRLIYYSQIVNDFQKGDIAEGYSVSREKKESFPLTVTSAQKNPTAFYLCASSIGQGAAEAFFGQGTRLTVV.

The chain employs TRBV5-6 and TRBJ2-1; 11 positions agree with TRBD2. The J segment lost 7 bases and the V segment lost 0 bases, leaving 15 bases of the junction unmatched. From germline, CDR1 is SGHDT and CDR2 YYEEEE. This CDR3 comprises 19 residues. The CDR3 loop is CASSLAVFSGGAERNEQFF. In DNA, the CDR3 is TGTGCCAGCAGCTTGGCCGTCTTTAGCGGGGGGGCCGAAAGGAATGAGCAGTTCTTC.

J is TRBJ2-3 and V is TRBV10-3; the D gene is possibly TRBD2 (5 bases). The germline gives CDR1 ENHRY, CDR2 SYGVKD. Deletions cut 4 bases from V and 0 bases from J, with 8 bases between. The CDR3 sequence is 14 residues long. The chain's CDR3 is CAISGRGSTDTQYF. In DNA, the CDR3 is TGTGCCATCAGTGGTCGCGGGAGCACAGATACGCAGTATTTT.

This clone was seen a single time. V usage is TRBV19 and J usage is TRBJ2-3, with D perhaps TRBD2 (5 bases). The germline V gene has CDR1 LNHDA and CDR2 SQIVND (reference sequence). The CDR3 has 15 residues. V gave up 3 bases and J gave up 0 bases, with 10 bases separating them. The chain's CDR3 is CASSMGGSSTDTQYF. In DNA form, the CDR3 reads TGTGCCAGTAGTATGGGCGGGTCTAGCACAGATACGCAGTATTTT.

The J gene is TRBJ1-6, the V gene TRBV9, with D perhaps TRBD1 (6 bases). V was shortened by 3 bases and J by 7 bases, with 17 bases between the two germline ends. Germline loops: CDR1 SGDLS, CDR2 YYNGEE. The CDR3 sequence is 16 residues long. This CDR3 reads CASSAREGVGNSPLHF. The CDR3, as DNA: TGTGCCAGCAGCGCCCGTGAGGGGGTTGGAAATTCACCCCTCCACTTT.

The CDR3, as DNA: TGTGCCAGCAGTTACCCCCAGCATGGCTACACCTTC. Translation gives CASSYPQHGYTF. J is TRBJ1-2 and V is TRBV6-8; D call uncertain. The CDR3 consists of 12 residues. V was clipped by 2 bases and J by 6 bases, with 7 bases between them. Per the germline V gene, CDR1 is MNHGY and CDR2 is SAAAGT.

This clone was seen just once. The V call is TRBV7-3, the J call TRBJ2-3; D could derive from TRBD1 or TRBD2 (5 bases each). The V end was cut by 8 bases, the J end by 0 bases, with 6 bases between. The CDR3 sequence is 12 residues long. CDR1 and CDR2 from the germline V gene are SGHTA and FQGTGA. The CDR3 region is CASGGSTDTQYF. Written as DNA, the CDR3 is TGTGCCAGCGGGGGAAGCACAGATACGCAGTATTTT.

This clone was seen just once. This chain uses TRBV7-2 with TRBJ2-7; 8 nucleotides match TRBD2. The CDR3 is 13 amino acids. Germline CDR1 SGHTA, CDR2 FQGNSA. V lost 8 bases and J lost 1; bases outside the gene matches: 4. The CDR3 DNA follows: TGTGCCAGCGACTTAGCGGGATCCTACGAGCAGTACTTC. Protein product: CASDLAGSYEQYF.

This chain links TRBV5-4 with TRBJ2-7; D might be TRBD1 or TRBD2, each matching 5 bases. The V gene lost 2 bases and the J gene lost 3 bases, with 9 bases spanning the gap. CDR1 SGHNT and CDR2 YYREEE come from the germline V gene (reference sequence). This CDR3 spans 13 amino acids. CDR3 loop: CASSLQDFYEQYF. The CDR3 DNA reads as TGTGCCAGCAGCTTACAGGACTTCTACGAGCAGTACTTC.

The rearrangement links TRBV6-5 to TRBJ2-6; D call uncertain. Germline CDR1 reads MNHEY; CDR2 reads SVGAGI. This CDR3 has 15 amino acids. The V end was cut by 6 bases, the J end by 0 bases, with 9 bases between. The CDR3, as DNA: TGTGCCAGCAGCAAGCAAACCTCTGGGGCCAACGTCCTGACTTTC. This codes for CASSKQTSGANVLTF.

The chain employs TRBV7-9 and TRBJ1-2; the D is unclear. CDR1 and CDR2 (germline): SEHNR, FQNEAQ (reference sequence). Between the trimmed V and J ends, which lost 2 bases and 6 bases, there was a span of 16 bases. CDR3 length equals 15 residues. Written as DNA, the CDR3 is TGTGCCAGCAGCTTATTAAGTTTACCAACTAATGGCTACACCTTC. Its protein is CASSLLSLPTNGYTF.

The chain couples TRBV5-1 to TRBJ2-3, with 11 positions matching TRBD1. Germline V lookup: CDR1 SGHRS, CDR2 YFSETQ. Trimming cost V 4 bases and J 6 bases; bases outside gene matches: 10. The CDR3 is made up of 16 amino acids. CDR3 nucleotides: TGCGCCAGCAGCAAGGCCGGGACAGGGGGTGCGGATACGCAGTATTTT. Encoded protein: CASSKAGTGGADTQYF.

This clone was picked up one time. This chain joins TRBV29-1 and TRBJ2-1; a possible D gene is TRBD2 (5 bases). The germline V gene has CDR1 SQVTM and CDR2 ANQGSEA. The CDR3 runs 17 residues. V lost 7 bases, J lost 0 bases, and 22 bases lay in between. The chain's CDR3 is CSATDTGLASSYNEQFF. DNA for the CDR3: TGCAGCGCGACTGATACTGGGCTAGCTTCCTCCTACAATGAGCAGTTCTTC.

V is TRBV29-1 and J is TRBJ2-2, with D unresolved. V lost 4 bases to trimming and J lost 0 bases, with 12 bases between them. CDR1 is SQVTM, CDR2 ANQGSEA, per germline. The CDR3 loop spans 15 amino acids. The CDR3 DNA reads TGCAGCGTTGGCTCCGGACCCTCGAACACCGGGGAGCTGTTTTTT. It encodes CSVGSGPSNTGELFF.

This chain links TRBV7-7 with TRBJ2-5; D is perhaps TRBD2 (5 bases). V shed 6 bases and J shed 5 bases, with 13 bases lying between them. The CDR3 sequence is 13 residues long. From germline, CDR1 is SSHAT and CDR2 FNYEAQ (reference sequence). CDR3 in DNA: TGTGCCAGCAGTCCCGGTCCGGGGGAGACCCAGTACTTC. The encoded protein is CASSPGPGETQYF. Variable domain in full (rest from reference TRBV7-7 and TRBJ2-5): GAGVSQSPRYKVTKRGQDVTLRCDPISSHATLYWYQQALGQGPEFLTYFNYEAQPDKSGLPSDRFSAERPEGSISTLTIQRTEQRDSAMYRCASSPGPGETQYFGPGTRLLVL.

V gene TRBV11-3 combines with J gene TRBJ2-2; D is perhaps TRBD1 (6 bases). The germline gives CDR1 SGHNT, CDR2 YENEEA. This CDR3 is 15 amino acids long. V gave up 5 bases and J gave up 8 bases, with 18 bases separating them. The CDR3 spells CASSVRGLGSGELFF. The CDR3 DNA reads TGTGCCAGCAGCGTCAGGGGTTTGGGGTCAGGGGAGCTGTTTTTT.

V usage is TRBV4-2 and J usage is TRBJ2-3; 9 bases are a match to TRBD2. Germline lookup yields CDR1 LGHNA and CDR2 YNFKEQ. With 0 bases clipped from V and 2 bases from J, the junction kept 9 bases outside the gene matches. The CDR3 is made up of 18 amino acids. CDR3 sequence reads: CASSQDLASGGITDTQYF. The CDR3 DNA is TGTGCCAGCAGCCAAGATTTAGCGAGCGGGGGGATCACAGATACGCAGTATTTT.

The chain carries TRBV7-3 and TRBJ2-3; the match to TRBD2 covers 8 bases. The length of the CDR3 is 16 residues. The V gene's germline CDR1 is SGHTA and CDR2 FQGTGA. Losses at the gene ends were 1 base for V and 1 base for J; bases not matched to a gene: 4. CDR3: CASSLKPAGGTDTQYF. The CDR3, as DNA: TGTGCCAGCAGCTTAAAGCCAGCGGGGGGCACAGATACGCAGTATTTT. Drawing the rest from reference TRBV7-3 and TRBJ2-3, the complete variable domain is GAGVSQTPSNKVTEKGKYVELRCDPISGHTALYWYRQSLGQGPEFLIYFQGTGAADDSGLPNDRFFAVRPEGSVSTLKIQRTERGDSAVYLCASSLKPAGGTDTQYFGPGTRLTVL.

This sequence joins TRBV27 and TRBJ1-1; D is possibly TRBD1 (5 bases). With 2 bases removed from V and 1 base from J, the gap between germline ends came to 14 bases. The CDR3 consists of 16 residues. Germline values: CDR1 MNHEY, CDR2 SMNVEV (reference sequence). The CDR3 protein is CASSLIGGLTNTEAFF. CDR3 bases: TGTGCCAGCAGTTTAATTGGGGGACTGACGAACACTGAAGCTTTCTTT.

The chain combines TRBV19 with TRBJ2-3, with D tentatively TRBD2 (5 bases). V was pared by 9 bases and J by 1 base, with 20 bases between. CDR3 length equals 16 residues. The germline CDR1 and CDR2 sequences are LNHDA and SQIVND (reference sequence). The CDR3 nucleotides are TGTGCCAGCCCCCCGGCCGGGGATCCCGGCACAGATACGCAGTATTTT. It yields the protein CASPPAGDPGTDTQYF. Together with reference TRBV19 and TRBJ2-3, the CDR3 gives the full variable domain: DGGITQSPKYLFRKEGQNVTLSCEQNLNHDAMYWYRQDPGQGLRLIYYSQIVNDFQKGDIAEGYSVSREKKESFPLTVTSAQKNPTAFYLCASPPAGDPGTDTQYFGPGTRLTVL.

V and J are TRBV6-5 and TRBJ2-1; D not resolved. V was pared by 2 bases and J by 0 bases, with 5 bases between. CDR1 MNHEY and CDR2 SVGAGI come from the germline V gene. The CDR3 length is 14 residues. The chain's CDR3 is CASSYGLSYNEQFF. In DNA, the CDR3 is TGTGCCAGCAGTTACGGTCTCTCCTACAATGAGCAGTTCTTC.

A few counts support this clone. V and J are TRBV4-2 and TRBJ2-2, with 11 bases fitting TRBD1. Germline assignment: CDR1 LGHNA and CDR2 YNFKEQ. This CDR3 comprises 17 residues. The trim removed 0 bases at V and 4 bases at J, leaving 4 bases unmatched. The CDR3 coding sequence is TGTGCCAGCAGCCAAGATTGGGGACAGGGGGTCACCGGGGAGCTGTTTTTT. Translated, it gives CASSQDWGQGVTGELFF.

The gene calls are TRBV7-9 and TRBJ2-1, with no clear D. This CDR3 has 11 amino acids. CDR1 is SEHNR, CDR2 FQNEAQ, per germline (reference sequence). V lost 5 bases and J lost 6, with 5 bases in between. Here the CDR3 DNA reads TGTGCCAGCAGCGGCTTCAATGAGCAGTTCTTC. Protein: CASSGFNEQFF.

The chain uses TRBV18 and TRBJ1-4, with TRBD1 matching 7 bases. In germline, CDR1 is KGHSH, CDR2 LQKENI. This CDR3 is built from 15 residues. V lost 3 bases, J lost 5 bases, and 6 bases stayed unmatched. CDR3 region: CASSPGQDFNEKLFF. CDR3 sequence (DNA): TGTGCCAGCTCACCCGGACAGGACTTCAATGAAAAACTGTTTTTT. Complete variable domain (other parts from reference TRBV18 and TRBJ1-4): NAGVMQNPRHLVRRRGQEARLRCSPMKGHSHVYWYRQLPEEGLKFMVYLQKENIIDESGMPKERFSAEFPKEGPSILRIQQVVRGDSAAYFCASSPGQDFNEKLFFGSGTQLSVL.

The gene calls are TRBV6-5 and TRBJ1-1; D uncertain. Deletions cut 3 bases from V and 0 bases from J, with 8 bases between. Germline V gives CDR1 MNHEY, CDR2 SVGAGI. The CDR3 extends over 14 amino acids. CDR3 bases: TGTGCCAGCAGTTATAAGGGCATGAACACTGAAGCTTTCTTT. Its translation is CASSYKGMNTEAFF.

This clone was observed a handful of times. Written as DNA, the CDR3 is TGCGCCAGCAGCCGGACTAACGGCGGGCAAGAGACCCAGTACTTC. As protein: CASSRTNGGQETQYF. The chain has TRBV5-1 and TRBJ2-5, with D possibly being TRBD2 (6 bases). Germline CDR1 SGHRS, CDR2 YFSETQ. V lost 4 bases to trimming and J lost 2 bases, with 15 bases between them. This CDR3 spans 15 amino acids. The full variable domain, its missing parts supplied by reference TRBV5-1 and TRBJ2-5, is KAGVTQTPRYLIKTRGQQVTLSCSPISGHRSVSWYQQTPGQGLQFLFEYFSETQRNKGNFPGRFSGRQFSNSRSEMNVSTLELGDSALYLCASSRTNGGQETQYFGPGTRLLVL.